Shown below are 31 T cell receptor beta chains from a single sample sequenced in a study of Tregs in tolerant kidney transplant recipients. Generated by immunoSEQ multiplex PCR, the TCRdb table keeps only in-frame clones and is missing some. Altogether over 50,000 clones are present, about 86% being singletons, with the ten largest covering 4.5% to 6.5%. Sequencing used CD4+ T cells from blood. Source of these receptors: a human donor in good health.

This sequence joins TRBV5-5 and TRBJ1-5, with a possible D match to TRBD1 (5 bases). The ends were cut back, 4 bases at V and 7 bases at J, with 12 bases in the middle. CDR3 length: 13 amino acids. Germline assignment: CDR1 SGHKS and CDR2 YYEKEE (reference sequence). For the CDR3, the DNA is TGTGCCAGCAGCCCGCAGGGCCGGCAGCCCCAGCATTTT. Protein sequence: CASSPQGRQPQHF.

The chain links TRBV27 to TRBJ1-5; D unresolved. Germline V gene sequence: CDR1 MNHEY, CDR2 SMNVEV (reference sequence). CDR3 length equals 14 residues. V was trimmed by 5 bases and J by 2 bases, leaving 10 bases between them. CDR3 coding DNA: TGTGCCAGCAGTGGGTGGGGAGGCAATCAGCCCCAGCATTTT. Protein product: CASSGWGGNQPQHF.

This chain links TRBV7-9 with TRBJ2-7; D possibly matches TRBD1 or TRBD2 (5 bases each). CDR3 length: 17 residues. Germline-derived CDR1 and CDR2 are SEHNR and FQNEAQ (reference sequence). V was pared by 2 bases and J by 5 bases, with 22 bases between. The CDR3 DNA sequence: TGTGCCAGCAGCTTATTTCCCCCCGGGACGGCGCTTCACGAGCAGTACTTC. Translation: CASSLFPPGTALHEQYF.

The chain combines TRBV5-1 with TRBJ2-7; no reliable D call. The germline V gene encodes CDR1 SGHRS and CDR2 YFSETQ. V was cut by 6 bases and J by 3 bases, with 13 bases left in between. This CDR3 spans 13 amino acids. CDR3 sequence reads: CASKFGPHYEQYF. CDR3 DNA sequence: TGCGCCAGCAAGTTCGGACCACACTACGAGCAGTACTTC.

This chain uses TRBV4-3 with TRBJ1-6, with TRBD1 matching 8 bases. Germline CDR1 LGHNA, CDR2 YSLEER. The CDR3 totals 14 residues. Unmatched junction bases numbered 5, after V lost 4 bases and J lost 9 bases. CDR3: CASSRGQDGSPLHF. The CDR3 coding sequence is TGCGCCAGCAGCCGGGGACAGGACGGTTCACCCCTCCACTTT.

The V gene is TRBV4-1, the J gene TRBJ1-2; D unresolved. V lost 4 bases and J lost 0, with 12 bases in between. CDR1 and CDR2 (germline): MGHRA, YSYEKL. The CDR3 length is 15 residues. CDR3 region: CASSLRRASNYGYTF. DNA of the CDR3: TGCGCCAGCAGCCTTAGGCGGGCCTCTAACTATGGCTACACCTTC.

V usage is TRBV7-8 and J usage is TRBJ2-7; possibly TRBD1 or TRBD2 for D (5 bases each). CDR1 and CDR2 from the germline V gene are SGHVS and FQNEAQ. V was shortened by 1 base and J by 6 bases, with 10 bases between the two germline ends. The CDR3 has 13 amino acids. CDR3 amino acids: CASSLDRGPEQYF. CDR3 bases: TGTGCCAGCAGCTTAGATCGGGGCCCCGAGCAGTACTTC.

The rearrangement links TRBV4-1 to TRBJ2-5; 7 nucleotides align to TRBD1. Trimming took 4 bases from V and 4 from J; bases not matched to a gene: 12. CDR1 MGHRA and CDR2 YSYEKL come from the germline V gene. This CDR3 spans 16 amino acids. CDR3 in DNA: TGCGCCAGCAGCCTGAACCCAAGACAGGGTCGAGAGACCCAGTACTTC. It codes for CASSLNPRQGRETQYF.

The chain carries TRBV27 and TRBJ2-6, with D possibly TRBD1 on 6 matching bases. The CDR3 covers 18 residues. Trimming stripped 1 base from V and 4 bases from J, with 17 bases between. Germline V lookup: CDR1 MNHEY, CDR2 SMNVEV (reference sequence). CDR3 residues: CASSLWARGPLGANVLTF. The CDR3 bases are TGTGCCAGCAGTTTATGGGCCAGGGGCCCCCTCGGGGCCAACGTCCTGACTTTC.

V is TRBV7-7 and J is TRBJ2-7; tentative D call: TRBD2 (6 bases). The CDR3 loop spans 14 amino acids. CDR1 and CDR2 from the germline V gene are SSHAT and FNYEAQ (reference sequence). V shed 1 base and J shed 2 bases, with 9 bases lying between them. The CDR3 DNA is TGTGCCAGCAGCTTAGAGGAGGGACCCTACGAGCAGTACTTC. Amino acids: CASSLEEGPYEQYF.

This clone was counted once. CDR3 DNA sequence: TGCGCCAGCAGCTTGAGCTTGGGTAGGGATGAGCAGTTCTTC. It translates to CASSLSLGRDEQFF. The chain couples TRBV5-1 to TRBJ2-1; D is uncertain. V was shortened by 1 base and J by 8 bases, with 13 bases between the two germline ends. The germline CDR1 and CDR2 sequences are SGHRS and YFSETQ. This CDR3 has 14 residues. The full variable domain, in which reference TRBV5-1 and TRBJ2-1 provide the parts outside the CDR3, is KAGVTQTPRYLIKTRGQQVTLSCSPISGHRSVSWYQQTPGQGLQFLFEYFSETQRNKGNFPGRFSGRQFSNSRSEMNVSTLELGDSALYLCASSLSLGRDEQFFGPGTRLTVL.

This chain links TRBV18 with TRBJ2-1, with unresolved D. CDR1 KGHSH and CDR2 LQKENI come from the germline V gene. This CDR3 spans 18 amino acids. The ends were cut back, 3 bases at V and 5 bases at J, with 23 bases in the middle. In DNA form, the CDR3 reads TGTGCCAGCTCACCTTCCCTCCCCCCCGTGTACCTTAACAATGAGCAGTTCTTC. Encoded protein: CASSPSLPPVYLNNEQFF. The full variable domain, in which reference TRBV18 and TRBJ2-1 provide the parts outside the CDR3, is NAGVMQNPRHLVRRRGQEARLRCSPMKGHSHVYWYRQLPEEGLKFMVYLQKENIIDESGMPKERFSAEFPKEGPSILRIQQVVRGDSAAYFCASSPSLPPVYLNNEQFFGPGTRLTVL.

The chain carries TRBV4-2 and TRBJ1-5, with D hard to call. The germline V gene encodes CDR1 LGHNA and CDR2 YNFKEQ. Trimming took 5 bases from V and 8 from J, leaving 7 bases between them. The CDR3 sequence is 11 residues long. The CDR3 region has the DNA TGTGCCAGCAGCTTGGAGGAGCCCCAGCATTTT. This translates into CASSLEEPQHF.

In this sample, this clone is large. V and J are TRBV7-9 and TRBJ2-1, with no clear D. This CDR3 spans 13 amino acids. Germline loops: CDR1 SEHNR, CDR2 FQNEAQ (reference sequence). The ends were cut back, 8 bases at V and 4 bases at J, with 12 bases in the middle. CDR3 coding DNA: TGTGCCAGCGGATTCGACGCGTACAATGAGCAGTTCTTC. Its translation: CASGFDAYNEQFF. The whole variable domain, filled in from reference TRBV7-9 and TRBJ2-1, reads DTGVSQNPRHKITKRGQNVTFRCDPISEHNRLYWYRQTLGQGPEFLTYFQNEAQLEKSRLLSDRFSAERPKGSFSTLEIQRTEQGDSAMYLCASGFDAYNEQFFGPGTRLTVL.

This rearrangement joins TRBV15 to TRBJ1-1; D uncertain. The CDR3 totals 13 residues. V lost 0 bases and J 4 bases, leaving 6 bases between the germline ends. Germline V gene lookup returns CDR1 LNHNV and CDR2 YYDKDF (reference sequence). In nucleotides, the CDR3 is TGTGCCACCAGCAGAGATCGGGCCACTGAAGCTTTCTTT. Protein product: CATSRDRATEAFF.

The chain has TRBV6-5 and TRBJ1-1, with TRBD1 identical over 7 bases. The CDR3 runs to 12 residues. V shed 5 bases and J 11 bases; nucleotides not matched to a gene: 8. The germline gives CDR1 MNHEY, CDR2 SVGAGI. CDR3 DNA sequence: TGTGCCAGCAGTCCCCCGACAGGGTACGCTTTCTTT. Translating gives CASSPPTGYAFF.

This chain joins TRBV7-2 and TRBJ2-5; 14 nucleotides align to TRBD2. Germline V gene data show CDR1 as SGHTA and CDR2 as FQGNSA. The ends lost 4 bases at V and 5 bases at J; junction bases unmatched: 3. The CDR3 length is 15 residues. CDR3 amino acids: CASSWGLAGAETQYF. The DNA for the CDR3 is TGTGCCAGCAGCTGGGGACTAGCGGGAGCGGAGACCCAGTACTTC.

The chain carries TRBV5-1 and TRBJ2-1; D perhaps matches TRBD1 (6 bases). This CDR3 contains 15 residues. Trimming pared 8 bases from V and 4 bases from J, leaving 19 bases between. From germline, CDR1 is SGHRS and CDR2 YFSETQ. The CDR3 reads CASRYGDKGYNEQFF. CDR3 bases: TGCGCCAGTCGCTACGGGGACAAGGGATACAATGAGCAGTTCTTC.

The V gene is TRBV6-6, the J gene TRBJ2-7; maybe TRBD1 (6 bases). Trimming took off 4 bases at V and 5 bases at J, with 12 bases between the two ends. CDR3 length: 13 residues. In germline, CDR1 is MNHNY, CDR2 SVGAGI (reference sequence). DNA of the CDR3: TGTGCCAGCAGTTCGACAGGAGTGCACGAGCAGTACTTC. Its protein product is CASSSTGVHEQYF.

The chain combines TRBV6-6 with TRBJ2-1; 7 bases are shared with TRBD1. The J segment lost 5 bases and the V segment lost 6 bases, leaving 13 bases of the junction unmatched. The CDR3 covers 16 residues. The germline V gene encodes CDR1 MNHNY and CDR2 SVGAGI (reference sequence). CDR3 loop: CASRPFDRESHNEQFF. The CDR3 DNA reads TGTGCCAGCAGACCCTTTGACAGGGAATCCCACAATGAGCAGTTCTTC.

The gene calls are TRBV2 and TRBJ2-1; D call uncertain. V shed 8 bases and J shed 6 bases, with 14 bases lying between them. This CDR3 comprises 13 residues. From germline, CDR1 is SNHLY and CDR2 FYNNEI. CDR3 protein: CASGLRGTNEQFF. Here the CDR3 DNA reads TGTGCCAGCGGGCTGCGAGGTACCAATGAGCAGTTCTTC.

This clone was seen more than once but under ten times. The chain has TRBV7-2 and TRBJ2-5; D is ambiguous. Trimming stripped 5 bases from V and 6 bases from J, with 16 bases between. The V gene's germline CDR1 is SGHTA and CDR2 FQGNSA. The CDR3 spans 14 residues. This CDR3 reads CASSPTPTLQTQYF. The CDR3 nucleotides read TGTGCCAGCAGCCCGACACCCACCCTCCAGACCCAGTACTTC.

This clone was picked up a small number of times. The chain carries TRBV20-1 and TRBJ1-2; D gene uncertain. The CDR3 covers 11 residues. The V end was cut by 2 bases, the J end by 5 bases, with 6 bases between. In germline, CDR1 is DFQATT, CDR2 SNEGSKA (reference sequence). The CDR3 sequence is CSARRGYGYTF. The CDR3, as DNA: TGCAGTGCTAGACGCGGATATGGCTACACCTTC.

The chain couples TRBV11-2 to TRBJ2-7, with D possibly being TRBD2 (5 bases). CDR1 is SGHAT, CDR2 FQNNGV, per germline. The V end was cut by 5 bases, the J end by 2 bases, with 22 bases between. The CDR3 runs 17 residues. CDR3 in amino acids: CASSPMIGQSGTYEQYF. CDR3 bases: TGTGCCAGCAGCCCGATGATTGGTCAAAGCGGAACCTACGAGCAGTACTTC.

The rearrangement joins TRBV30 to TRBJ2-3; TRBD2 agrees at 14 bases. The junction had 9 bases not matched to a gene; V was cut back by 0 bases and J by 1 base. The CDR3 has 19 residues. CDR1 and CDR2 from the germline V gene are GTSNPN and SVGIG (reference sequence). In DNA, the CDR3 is TGTGCCTGGAGTGTACAAAGGACTAGCGGGAGGTGGGGCACAGATACGCAGTATTTT. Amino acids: CAWSVQRTSGRWGTDTQYF.

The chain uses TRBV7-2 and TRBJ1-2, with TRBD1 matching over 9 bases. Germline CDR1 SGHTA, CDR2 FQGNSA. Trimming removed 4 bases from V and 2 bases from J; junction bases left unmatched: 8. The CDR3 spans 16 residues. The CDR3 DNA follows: TGTGCCAGCAGCTCGCAACAGGGGGCTGGAAACTATGGCTACACCTTC. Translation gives CASSSQQGAGNYGYTF.

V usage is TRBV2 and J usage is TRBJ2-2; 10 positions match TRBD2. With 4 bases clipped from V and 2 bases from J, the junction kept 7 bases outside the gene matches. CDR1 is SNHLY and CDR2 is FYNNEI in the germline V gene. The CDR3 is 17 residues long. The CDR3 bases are TGTGCCAGCAGTGTGGCTAGCGGGAGTGGTAACACCGGGGAGCTGTTTTTT. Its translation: CASSVASGSGNTGELFF.

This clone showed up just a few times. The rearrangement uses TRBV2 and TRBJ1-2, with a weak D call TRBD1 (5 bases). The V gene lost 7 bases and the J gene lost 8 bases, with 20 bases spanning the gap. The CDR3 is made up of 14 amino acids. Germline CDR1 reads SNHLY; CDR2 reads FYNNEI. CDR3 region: CASTPRGSGQGYTF. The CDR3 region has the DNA TGTGCCAGCACCCCCCGGGGGAGTGGGCAGGGCTACACCTTC. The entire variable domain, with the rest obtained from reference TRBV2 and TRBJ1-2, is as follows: EPEVTQTPSHQVTQMGQEVILRCVPISNHLYFYWYRQILGQKVEFLVSFYNNEISEKSEIFDDQFSVERPDGSNFTLKIRSTKLEDSAMYFCASTPRGSGQGYTFGSGTRLTVV.

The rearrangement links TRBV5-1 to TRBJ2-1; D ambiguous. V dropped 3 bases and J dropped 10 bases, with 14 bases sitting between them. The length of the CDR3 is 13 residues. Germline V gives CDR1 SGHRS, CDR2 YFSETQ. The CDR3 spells CASSSSSRREQFF. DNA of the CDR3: TGCGCCAGCAGCTCGTCGAGTCGGCGGGAGCAGTTCTTC.

CDR3 loop: CASSFERQPRDTQYF. Written as DNA, the CDR3 is TGTGCCAGCAGCTTCGAAAGACAGCCCAGGGATACGCAGTATTTT. The rearrangement links TRBV11-2 to TRBJ2-3; the D gene is possibly TRBD1 (5 bases). CDR3 length: 15 amino acids. CDR1 and CDR2 from the germline V gene are SGHAT and FQNNGV. V was pared by 3 bases and J by 6 bases, with 16 bases between. Full variable domain (rest looked up from reference TRBV11-2 and TRBJ2-3): EAGVAQSPRYKIIEKRQSVAFWCNPISGHATLYWYQQILGQGPKLLIQFQNNGVVDDSQLPKDRFSAERLKGVDSTLKIQPAKLEDSAVYLCASSFERQPRDTQYFGPGTRLTVL.

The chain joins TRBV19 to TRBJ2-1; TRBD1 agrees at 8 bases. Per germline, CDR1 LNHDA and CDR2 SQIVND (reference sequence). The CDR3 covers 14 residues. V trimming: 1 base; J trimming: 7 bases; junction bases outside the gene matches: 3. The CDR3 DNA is TGTGCCAGTAGTATAGGGACAGGGCCTAATGAGCAGTTCTTC. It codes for CASSIGTGPNEQFF. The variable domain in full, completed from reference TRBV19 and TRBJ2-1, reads DGGITQSPKYLFRKEGQNVTLSCEQNLNHDAMYWYRQDPGQGLRLIYYSQIVNDFQKGDIAEGYSVSREKKESFPLTVTSAQKNPTAFYLCASSIGTGPNEQFFGPGTRLTVL.